Following are 21 T cell receptor beta chains from one sample sequenced in a study of read filtering for tumor transcriptome and immune sequencing. From roughly 0.4 ug of RNA, a library with molecular barcoded alpha/delta and beta/gamma adaptors was made. TCRdb used MiXCR to reprocess the reads, holding one entry per CDR3 protein. The top ten hold over 11% of the sample, which has 57,000 or so distinct CDR3 sequences, about a fifth seen once. The sequenced material came from a population of CD138-negative cells sorted from bone marrow. The receptors stem from a donor at least 40 years old with multiple myeloma.

As concerns this clonotype: This may arise from a read error, as a much more abundant clone is one base away. The rearrangement joins TRBV29-1 to TRBJ2-7; unclear D gene. From germline, CDR1 is SQVTM and CDR2 ANQGSEA. Trimming took off 5 bases at V and 6 bases at J, with 8 bases between the two ends. The CDR3 spans 10 residues. CDR3 bases: TGCAGCGTTCGTCACGCCGAGCAGTACTTC. Its protein product is CSVRHAEQYF.

This clonotype qualifies as medium-sized. The chain has TRBV11-2 and TRBJ2-1, with D possibly matching TRBD2 (6 bases). With 1 base removed from V and 7 bases from J, the gap between germline ends came to 8 bases. Germline V gene sequence: CDR1 SGHAT, CDR2 FQNNGV. This CDR3 has 13 residues. The CDR3 DNA is TGTGCCAGCAGCTTAGGCGGGGTAAATGAGCAGTTCTTC. Translation: CASSLGGVNEQFF.

This clonotype showed up many times. This chain links TRBV20-1 with TRBJ1-1; weak D call: TRBD1 (5 bases). V lost 3 bases to trimming and J lost 4 bases, with 18 bases between them. The CDR3 is made up of 15 amino acids. Per the germline V gene, CDR1 is DFQATT and CDR2 is SNEGSKA (reference sequence). The CDR3 DNA is TGCAGTGCTAGGATTGGTGGGGGTTTGAGCACTGAAGCTTTCTTT. Its protein product is CSARIGGGLSTEAFF.

By frequency in the sample, this clonotype is medium-sized. The chain carries TRBV7-9 and TRBJ2-1; TRBD1 matches 9 bases. The junction had 5 bases not matched to a gene; V was cut back by 5 bases and J by 0 bases. Germline lookup yields CDR1 SEHNR and CDR2 FQNEAQ (reference sequence). This CDR3 comprises 16 residues. CDR3 sequence (DNA): TGTGCCAGCAGCCGGACAGGGGCCAGCTCCTACAATGAGCAGTTCTTC. This sequence encodes CASSRTGASSYNEQFF.

This clonotype was counted many times. The gene calls are TRBV28 and TRBJ2-3, with D perhaps given as TRBD1 or TRBD2 (5 bases each). This CDR3 comprises 15 residues. Looked up from germline, CDR1 is MDHEN and CDR2 is SYDVKM. Between the trimmed V and J ends, which lost 6 bases and 6 bases, there was a span of 19 bases. CDR3 loop: CASRRIGTGLDTQYF. CDR3 nucleotides: TGTGCCAGCAGGCGTATTGGGACCGGGCTGGATACGCAGTATTTT.

This clonotype was seen at least ten times. In nucleotides, the CDR3 is TGCAGTGCTAAGAGCGGGGGGGCCGAGCAGTACTTC. Translation gives CSAKSGGAEQYF. This chain uses TRBV20-1 with TRBJ2-7, with 10 bases lining up with TRBD2. This CDR3 comprises 12 residues. Germline assignment: CDR1 DFQATT and CDR2 SNEGSKA (reference sequence). The trim removed 4 bases at V and 6 bases at J, leaving 3 bases unmatched.

At least ten counts were recorded for this clonotype. The genes are TRBV7-9 and TRBJ2-4; 12 nucleotides line up with TRBD2. Per germline, CDR1 SEHNR and CDR2 FQNEAQ (reference sequence). This CDR3 is built from 14 residues. J lost 15 bases, V lost 4 bases, and 10 bases had no gene match. The CDR3: CASSSSWTSGEAYF. The CDR3 nucleotides read TGTGCCAGCAGCTCATCATGGACTAGCGGGGAAGCGTACTTC.

The chain is built from TRBV5-4 and TRBJ2-2; either TRBD1 or TRBD2 may supply D (5 bases each). V lost 4 bases, J lost 2 bases, and 12 bases lay in between. The CDR3 is 15 residues long. The germline V gene has CDR1 SGHNT and CDR2 YYREEE (reference sequence). CDR3: CASSVPGPNTGELFF. The CDR3 DNA reads TGTGCCAGCAGCGTACCGGGGCCTAACACCGGGGAGCTGTTTTTT.

This clonotype was seen at least ten times. The chain couples TRBV2 to TRBJ2-1; TRBD2 agrees at 7 bases. The CDR3 runs to 16 residues. V lost 1 base to trimming and J lost 2 bases; unmatched junction nucleotides: 5. Germline assignment: CDR1 SNHLY and CDR2 FYNNEI. The CDR3 sequence: CASSEDFSGPYNEQFF. For the CDR3, the DNA is TGTGCCAGCAGTGAAGATTTTAGCGGGCCCTACAATGAGCAGTTCTTC.

This sequence joins TRBV15 and TRBJ2-5; D remains ambiguous. V was pared by 1 base and J by 4 bases, with 13 bases between. Germline V lookup: CDR1 LNHNV, CDR2 YYDKDF (reference sequence). CDR3 length equals 15 residues. CDR3 in DNA: TGTGCCACCAGCAGAGCGGGCGTGTCCCGAGAGACCCAGTACTTC. This encodes CATSRAGVSRETQYF. The full variable domain, with the rest looked up from reference TRBV15 and TRBJ2-5, is DAMVIQNPRYQVTQFGKPVTLSCSQTLNHNVMYWYQQKSSQAPKLLFHYYDKDFNNEADTPDNFQSRRPNTSFCFLDIRSPGLGDTAMYLCATSRAGVSRETQYFGPGTRLLVL.

For this clonotype: A much larger clone lies a single base off, so this may be a read error. This sequence joins TRBV5-1 and TRBJ2-1, with D uncertain. The CDR3 has 13 amino acids. The germline V gene has CDR1 SGHRS and CDR2 YFSETQ. The CDR3: CASSTVGNKEQFF. CDR3 sequence (DNA): TGCGCCAGCAGCACGGTCGGCAACAAAGAGCAGTTCTTC.

This sequence joins TRBV11-2 and TRBJ2-1; D may be TRBD2 (5 bases). Germline V gives CDR1 SGHAT, CDR2 FQNNGV. The V end lost 5 bases, the J end lost 15 bases, and 20 bases lay between the germline ends. The CDR3 is made up of 13 amino acids. For the CDR3, the DNA is TGTGCCAGCAGCACAACCCTCAGGACTCATCCGTTCTTC. Protein product: CASSTTLRTHPFF.

The chain combines TRBV5-1 with TRBJ2-1; 8 bases are shared with TRBD2. The germline gives CDR1 SGHRS, CDR2 YFSETQ. V lost 4 bases and J lost 9; bases outside the gene matches: 15. CDR3 length: 16 amino acids. CDR3 sequence (DNA): TGCGCCAGCAGCGCGAATCAACGGGGGGGCATCGGTGAGCAGTTCTTC. Its translation: CASSANQRGGIGEQFF.

This clonotype was seen ten or more times. The chain joins TRBV7-3 to TRBJ2-5; no clear D gene. CDR3 length: 13 amino acids. Germline CDR1 reads SGHTA; CDR2 reads FQGTGA. V dropped 0 bases and J dropped 4 bases, with 6 bases sitting between them. CDR3 bases: TGTGCCAGCAGCTTAACCTCGCTAGAGACCCAGTACTTC. It codes for CASSLTSLETQYF.

The table lists this clonotype with many counts. This chain links TRBV11-3 with TRBJ1-1; D is perhaps TRBD1 (5 bases). The CDR3 spans 13 residues. V was trimmed by 0 bases and J by 7 bases, leaving 9 bases between them. Germline CDR1 is SGHNT and CDR2 is YENEEA. The CDR3 DNA reads TGTGCCAGCAGCTTAGATGGGGCGGGTGAAGCTTTCTTT. This translates into CASSLDGAGEAFF. Full variable domain (remainder filled in from reference TRBV11-3 and TRBJ1-1): EAGVVQSPRYKIIEKKQPVAFWCNPISGHNTLYWYLQNLGQGPELLIRYENEEAVDDSQLPKDRFSAERLKGVDSTLKIQPAELGDSAVYLCASSLDGAGEAFFGQGTRLTVV.

The chain recombines TRBV14 with TRBJ2-3; perhaps D is TRBD1 or TRBD2 (6 bases each). Germline V CDR1 and CDR2: SGHDN, FVKESK. The CDR3 loop spans 16 amino acids. The ends were cut back, 0 bases at V and 3 bases at J, with 13 bases in the middle. In DNA form, the CDR3 reads TGTGCCAGCAGCCAAGATTTGGGGGGCCGGACAGATACGCAGTATTTT. It is translated as CASSQDLGGRTDTQYF.

The V call is TRBV27, the J call TRBJ2-3, with D perhaps being TRBD1 or TRBD2 (6 bases each). Germline lookup yields CDR1 MNHEY and CDR2 SMNVEV (reference sequence). Between the trimmed V and J ends, which lost 0 bases and 0 bases, there was a span of 13 bases. This CDR3 contains 17 residues. CDR3: CASSLSGGPYSTDTQYF. The CDR3 DNA follows: TGTGCCAGCAGTTTATCAGGGGGGCCTTATAGCACAGATACGCAGTATTTT.

This clonotype was recorded at least ten times. In DNA form, the CDR3 reads TGTGCCAGCAGCTTGAGGACAGGGGCTGGCACCGGGGAGCTGTTTTTT. It is translated as CASSLRTGAGTGELFF. This chain joins TRBV7-9 and TRBJ2-2, with 9 positions matching TRBD1. The CDR3 has 16 amino acids. Germline V gene sequence: CDR1 SEHNR, CDR2 FQNEAQ (reference sequence). J gave up 4 bases and V 3 bases, and 6 bases lay outside the gene matches.

The sample holds many counts of this clonotype. The chain has TRBV12-1 and TRBJ2-3; the table's TRBD1 call for D was not verified on the DNA. TRBV12-1 is flagged as a pseudogene. The CDR3 sequence is 14 residues long. The DNA for the CDR3 is TGTGCCAGCAGTCGAGACCGGGACCCAGATACGCAGTATTTT. Translating it yields CASSRDRDPDTQYF.

This clonotype was observed many times. Its ends do not fully match the called genes, so a read error is possible. The chain recombines TRBV19 with TRBJ2-3; weak D call: TRBD1 (5 bases). CDR1 and CDR2 (germline): LNHDA, SQIVND (reference sequence). CDR3 length: 14 amino acids. This chain's CDR3 is CASSNWGSTGTQYF. The CDR3 region has the DNA TGTGCCAGTAGTAACTGGGGTAGCACAGGTACGCAGTATTTT.

There are a few counts of this clonotype. The gene calls are TRBV28 and TRBJ2-7; the D gene could be TRBD1 or TRBD2 (5 bases each). V was shortened by 6 bases and J by 3 bases, with 21 bases between the two germline ends. CDR1 MDHEN and CDR2 SYDVKM come from the germline V gene. The CDR3 is made up of 16 amino acids. The CDR3 coding sequence is TGTGCCAGCAGCTCAACACCGGGACGGAGGAACTACGAGCAGTACTTC. Its protein product is CASSSTPGRRNYEQYF.